This TCR beta chain originates from a study of OX40 agonist ivuxolimab in advanced cancers. Study-level information: Three patients had partial responses: one hepatocellular carcinoma, two cutaneous melanoma.

TCRdb keeps only in-frame clones here, not all; method: immunoSEQ multiplex PCR. The data show some 60,000 clones, 85% to 95% seen once. As for this clone: What it binds is not known.

Germline CDR1 MDHEN, CDR2 SYDVKM. The CDR3 sequence is 13 residues long. The V and J ends lost 8 bases and 7 bases, in that order; junction bases with no gene match: 10. Overall study results and limits: Circulating CD4+ and CD8+ T cells showed clonal expansion by week 6 at 0.1 to 3.0 mg/kg. CD8+ T cells averaged more expanded clones than CD4+. Among patients with partial responses at 0.1-3.0 mg/kg, clonal expansion was among the lowest.

The source is an adult with an advanced solid tumor such as melanoma, head and neck, liver or kidney cancer. The chain employs TRBV28 and TRBJ2-7; TRBD1 matches at 8 bases. The sequenced sample was CD4+ or CD8+ T cells sorted from blood, obtained in a trial of the OX40 agonist ivuxolimab. The CDR3 DNA follows: TGTGCCAGCCGGGTGGACAGGGTTAGGGAGCAGTACTTC. Translation: CASRVDRVREQYF. The full variable domain, in which reference TRBV28 and TRBJ2-7 provide the parts outside the CDR3, is DVKVTQSSRYLVKRTGEKVFLECVQDMDHENMFWYRQDPGLGLRLIYFSYDVKMKEKGDIPEGYSVSREKKERFSLILESASTNQTSMYLCASRVDRVREQYFGPGTRLTVT.